These 6 T cell receptor beta chains originate from one sample sequenced in a study of CD4 T cells in relation to SARS-CoV-2 and coronaviruses. These TCRs are of unknown antigen specificity. Sequencing used immunoSEQ multiplex PCR; TCRdb keeps in-frame clones, though not all of them. Seen here are about 29,000 clones, approximately 78% observed once, and the top ten hold roughly 20%. CD4+ T cells from unexposed donors were obtained before the COVID-19 pandemic (2011-2018). The cells were cultured for under twelve days before CD4+ T cells were isolated. Sequenced sample: CD4+ T cells from PBMCs, cultured in vitro. These receptor sequences come from a human donor in good health.

This chain links TRBV12-3 or TRBV12-4 with TRBJ2-2; D could derive from TRBD1 or TRBD2 (5 bases each). The CDR3 is 13 amino acids. Deletions cut 6 bases from V and 6 bases from J, with 11 bases between. CDR3 DNA: TGTGCCAGCAGACCTCAGGGAGCCGGGGAGCTGTTTTTT. As protein: CASRPQGAGELFF.

CDR3 loop: CAWRAGGSYEQYF. The CDR3 DNA reads as TGTGCCTGGAGGGCAGGGGGAAGCTACGAGCAGTACTTC. This sequence joins TRBV30 and TRBJ2-7, with 7 nucleotides matching TRBD1. V shed 3 bases and J 3 bases; nucleotides not matched to a gene: 5. The CDR3 spans 13 residues. The germline V gene has CDR1 GTSNPN and CDR2 SVGIG (reference sequence).

The V call is TRBV6-2 or TRBV6-3, the J call TRBJ1-5; tentatively, D is TRBD1 (5 bases). V lost 2 bases and J 2 bases, leaving 10 bases between the germline ends. The CDR3 runs to 15 residues. CDR1 MNHEY and CDR2 SVGEGT come from the germline V gene. CDR3 residues: CASSYPREGNQPQHF. CDR3 in DNA: TGTGCCAGCAGTTACCCCAGGGAGGGCAATCAGCCCCAGCATTTT.

V and J are TRBV4-3 and TRBJ1-2; D is uncertain. This CDR3 comprises 14 residues. The V end was cut by 1 base, the J end by 8 bases, with 14 bases between. From germline, CDR1 is LGHNA and CDR2 YSLEER. CDR3 sequence (DNA): TGCGCCAGCAGCCAAGGGGAGGGAAGGGCCGGCTACACCTTC. It encodes CASSQGEGRAGYTF.

The chain employs TRBV4-1 and TRBJ2-5; D is possibly TRBD1 (6 bases). Germline assignment: CDR1 MGHRA and CDR2 YSYEKL. This CDR3 is 16 amino acids long. V was clipped by 0 bases and J by 4 bases, with 15 bases between them. CDR3 in amino acids: CASSQDGWGLRETQYF. Written as DNA, the CDR3 is TGCGCCAGCAGCCAAGATGGTTGGGGGCTACGAGAGACCCAGTACTTC.

The chain has TRBV7-3 and TRBJ2-3; tentatively, D is TRBD1 (6 bases). V was shortened by 5 bases and J by 6 bases, with 15 bases between the two germline ends. Germline CDR1 reads SGHTA; CDR2 reads FQGTGA. This CDR3 spans 14 amino acids. DNA for the CDR3: TGTGCCAGCAGCCCCGACAGGTTTCCGGATACGCAGTATTTT. Protein product: CASSPDRFPDTQYF. Full variable domain (rest looked up from reference TRBV7-3 and TRBJ2-3): GAGVSQTPSNKVTEKGKYVELRCDPISGHTALYWYRQSLGQGPEFLIYFQGTGAADDSGLPNDRFFAVRPEGSVSTLKIQRTERGDSAVYLCASSPDRFPDTQYFGPGTRLTVL.